This TCR beta chain was captured in a study of cytomegalovirus exposure and HLA in healthy donors. Study-level information: The early release's HLA-typed donors yielded 65 million to 85 million unique TCRs. Study results and caveats: The study assumed roughly uniform donor sequencing depth for presence/absence analyses.

Germline V gene data show CDR1 as SEHNR and CDR2 as FQNEAQ (reference sequence). Trimming shortened V by 11 bases and J by 3 bases, and 10 bases separated the two germline ends. The CDR3 spans 12 residues. Vbeta (60) and Jbeta (13) primers were used in the PCR. TCRdb's table, derived via immunoSEQ multiplex PCR, lists solely in-frame clones and lacks some. The sample includes some 96,000 clones, roughly 80% of them seen just once. The sample holds a few counts of this clone. Its antigen is not known. The origin of this receptor is a man aged 35 to 55 in good health and CMV-seropositive. The gene calls are TRBV7-9 and TRBJ2-2; possible D gene TRBD1, 7 bases. The sample was PBMCs. As DNA, the CDR3 is TGTGCCCGGAGGGGGCACACCGGGGAGCTGTTTTTT. Translation: CARRGHTGELFF.